These 12 T cell receptor beta chains originate from one sample sequenced in a study of T cell responses to AZD1222 COVID-19 vaccine. Using immunoSEQ multiplex PCR, the repertoire was profiled, and TCRdb retains in-frame clones only, with some absent. This sample has over 130,000 clones, with over 75% found just once. The starting material was peripheral blood, obtained on day 0 of AZD1222 vaccination. The receptors here all came from an adult in good health.

This chain connects TRBV5-1 to TRBJ1-1; perhaps TRBD1 as D (5 bases). Germline loops: CDR1 SGHRS, CDR2 YFSETQ. Trimming stripped 2 bases from V and 6 bases from J, with 11 bases between. The CDR3 spans 13 residues. For the CDR3, the DNA is TGCGCCAGCAGCTTCAATTCGGGACCTGAAGCTTTCTTT. This translates into CASSFNSGPEAFF.

The V call is TRBV5-5, the J call TRBJ1-3; D is unclear. Germline CDR1 reads SGHKS; CDR2 reads YYEKEE (reference sequence). CDR3 length: 19 amino acids. Trimming took 4 bases from V and 0 from J, leaving 23 bases between them. CDR3 sequence (DNA): TGTGCCAGCAGCGAGCATGTTGGTATCCGGTCCAACTCTGGAAACACCATATATTTT. The encoded protein is CASSEHVGIRSNSGNTIYF.

This clone was observed a single time. The rearrangement uses TRBV27 and TRBJ1-2; D possibly corresponds to TRBD1 (6 bases). CDR1 and CDR2 from the germline V gene are MNHEY and SMNVEV (reference sequence). V was pared by 2 bases and J by 2 bases, with 12 bases between. The CDR3 covers 15 residues. The CDR3, as DNA: TGTGCCAGCAGTTTACATAGTCAGGGGAACTATGGCTACACCTTC. Translating gives CASSLHSQGNYGYTF.

This rearrangement joins TRBV18 to TRBJ2-5, with D perhaps TRBD1 (5 bases). The CDR3 runs to 13 residues. Deletions cut 3 bases from V and 2 bases from J, with 7 bases between. The germline V gene has CDR1 KGHSH and CDR2 LQKENI. The CDR3 DNA is TGTGCCAGCTCACCCGGACAACAAGAGACCCAGTACTTC. Translation gives CASSPGQQETQYF.

This rearrangement joins TRBV27 to TRBJ2-7, with 8 positions matching TRBD1. Germline CDR1 MNHEY, CDR2 SMNVEV (reference sequence). Trimming removed 2 bases from V and 2 bases from J; junction bases left unmatched: 5. CDR3 length equals 15 residues. The CDR3 bases are TGTGCCAGCAGTTTAATGGGACAGGCGCCCTACGAGCAGTACTTC. It is translated as CASSLMGQAPYEQYF.

CDR3 region: CASSQGRDTRTDTQYF. The DNA for the CDR3 is TGTGCCAGCAGCCAGGGGCGGGACACACGCACAGATACGCAGTATTTT. The genes are TRBV7-3 and TRBJ2-3; D tentatively fits TRBD1 or TRBD2 (6 bases each). This CDR3 comprises 16 residues. Germline V gene lookup returns CDR1 SGHTA and CDR2 FQGTGA. Trimming pared 5 bases from V and 1 base from J, leaving 16 bases between.

The rearrangement joins TRBV30 to TRBJ1-4, with 8 bases aligning to TRBD1. Germline trimming cut 5 bases from V and 8 bases from J; bases unmatched to any gene: 10. The CDR3 runs 14 residues. Germline V gene sequence: CDR1 GTSNPN, CDR2 SVGIG (reference sequence). The CDR3 DNA is TGTGCCTGGCGATCAGGGGGCTTTAACGAAAAACTGTTTTTT. Its translation: CAWRSGGFNEKLFF.

The chain employs TRBV19 and TRBJ1-5; TRBD1 agrees at 10 bases. V gave up 5 bases and J gave up 5 bases; unmatched junction bases: 9. CDR3 size: 16 residues. Germline V gives CDR1 LNHDA, CDR2 SQIVND (reference sequence). The CDR3 DNA is TGTGCCAGTAGTCCCGGCGGGGACAGGGGATATCAGCCCCAGCATTTT. Translation: CASSPGGDRGYQPQHF.

The rearrangement links TRBV10-1 to TRBJ2-3; D not resolved. With 5 bases removed from V and 0 bases from J, the gap between germline ends came to 9 bases. The length of the CDR3 is 14 residues. Germline CDR1 reads WNHNN; CDR2 reads SYGVQD (reference sequence). The CDR3 sequence: CASSRDSSTDTQYF. Written as DNA, the CDR3 is TGCGCCAGCAGTAGAGACTCGAGCACAGATACGCAGTATTTT.

The genes are TRBV27 and TRBJ1-4; perhaps TRBD1 as D (5 bases). Trimming left V 3 bases short and J 1 base short, with 12 bases between. The CDR3 consists of 16 residues. The V gene's germline CDR1 is MNHEY and CDR2 SMNVEV (reference sequence). The CDR3 DNA sequence: TGTGCCAGCAGTTTCCGACAGATGAAAACTAATGAAAAACTGTTTTTT. As protein: CASSFRQMKTNEKLFF.

V is TRBV3-1 (or the pseudogene TRBV3-2) and J is TRBJ1-1, with unresolved D. The CDR3 consists of 14 residues. Trimming took 7 bases from V and 1 from J, leaving 13 bases between them. Per germline, CDR1 LGHDT and CDR2 YNNKEL (reference sequence). CDR3 nucleotides: TGTGCCAGCACCCCCGGGAGGGCGAACACTGAAGCTTTCTTT. This sequence encodes CASTPGRANTEAFF.

The chain has TRBV19 and TRBJ2-7; 9 bases align to TRBD1. Germline V gene lookup returns CDR1 LNHDA and CDR2 SQIVND (reference sequence). Losses at the gene ends were 3 bases for V and 0 bases for J; bases not matched to a gene: 0. The CDR3 has 14 residues. CDR3 coding DNA: TGTGCCAGTAGTATGACAGGGGGCTCCTACGAGCAGTACTTC. Translated: CASSMTGGSYEQYF.